This TCR beta chain was sequenced for a study of cytomegalovirus exposure and HLA in healthy donors. General observations from the study: In an earlier analysis, about 87% or about 30%: the productive usage of most TCR beta V segments. Another analysis was done later, and it associated approximately 18,000 TCR beta sequences with HLA alleles at 0.05 false discovery rate. Rare TCR sequences dominated, though some public TCRs recurred in many donors.

Each donor was nominally healthy when sampled (though unrecorded immune exposures were likely). A note on this clone: Its specificity is not known.

The PCR made use of 60 Vbeta and 13 Jbeta primers. The data were produced by immunoSEQ multiplex PCR, yet TCRdb's version contains in-frame clones alone and is incomplete. This sample has roughly 120,000 clones, with under 90% found just once. This CDR3 spans 15 amino acids. After removal of 5 bases from V and 2 bases from J, the junction contained 2 bases not matched to a gene. Looked up from germline, CDR1 is SGHTA and CDR2 is FQGNSA. The rearrangement uses TRBV7-2 and TRBJ2-3, with TRBD2 matching 12 bases. The clonotype was recovered from a woman aged 40 to 55 in good health and CMV-seronegative. Specimen: PBMCs. This CDR3 reads CASSRLAGATDTQYF. CDR3 bases: TGTGCCAGCAGCCGACTAGCGGGGGCCACAGATACGCAGTATTTT.